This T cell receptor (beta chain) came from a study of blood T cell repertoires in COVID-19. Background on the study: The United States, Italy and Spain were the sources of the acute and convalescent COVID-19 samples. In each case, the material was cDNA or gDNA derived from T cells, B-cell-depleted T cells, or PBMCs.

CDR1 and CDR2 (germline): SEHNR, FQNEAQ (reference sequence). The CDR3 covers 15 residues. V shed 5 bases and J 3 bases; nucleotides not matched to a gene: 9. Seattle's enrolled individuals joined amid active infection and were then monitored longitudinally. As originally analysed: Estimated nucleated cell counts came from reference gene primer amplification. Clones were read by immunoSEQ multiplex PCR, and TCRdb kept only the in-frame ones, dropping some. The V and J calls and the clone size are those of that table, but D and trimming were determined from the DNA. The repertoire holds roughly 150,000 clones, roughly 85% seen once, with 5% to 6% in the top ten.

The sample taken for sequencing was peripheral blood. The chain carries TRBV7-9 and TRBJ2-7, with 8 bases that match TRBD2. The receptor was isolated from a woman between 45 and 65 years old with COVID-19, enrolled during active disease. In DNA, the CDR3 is TGTGCCAGCAGCAACCTCGGGGGGGCTATCTACGAGCAGTACTTC. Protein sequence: CASSNLGGAIYEQYF.